The 7 T cell receptor beta chains below were found in one sample sequenced in a study of Ad26.COV2.S vaccination and SARS-CoV-2 variants. The assay was immunoSEQ multiplex PCR, and TCRdb's table has in-frame clones only and misses some. The repertoire holds some 390,000 clones, with approximately 86% as singletons. Treatment indicated: around 19 received Ad26.COV2.S at low or high dose, single or two shots; about 5 received placebo; per-sample allocation not given. Each sample was drawn 63 days after the first injection (of vaccine or placebo). This specimen consisted of peripheral blood, obtained in a trial of Ad26.COV2.S vaccine versus placebo. The receptor source for this set is a person aged 18-60 years who received the Ad26.COV2.S COVID-19 vaccine or a placebo.

This chain links TRBV9 with TRBJ2-3; D is unclear. The ends were cut back, 2 bases at V and 0 bases at J, with 7 bases in the middle. CDR1 is SGDLS, CDR2 YYNGEE, per germline. CDR3 length: 14 residues. The CDR3 DNA reads TGTGCCAGCAGCGTCCATCCTAGCACAGATACGCAGTATTTT. The encoded protein is CASSVHPSTDTQYF.

The chain couples TRBV5-4 to TRBJ2-1; D remains unclear. V was trimmed by 0 bases and J by 2 bases, leaving 9 bases between them. CDR1 and CDR2 (germline): SGHNT, YYREEE (reference sequence). The CDR3 covers 15 residues. The CDR3: CASSLDTPAYNEQFF. DNA of the CDR3: TGTGCCAGCAGCTTGGATACCCCGGCCTACAATGAGCAGTTCTTC.

This chain connects TRBV7-9 to TRBJ1-1; D is ambiguous. The ends were cut back, 4 bases at V and 2 bases at J, with 20 bases in the middle. This CDR3 spans 17 amino acids. Looked up from germline, CDR1 is SEHNR and CDR2 is FQNEAQ (reference sequence). The DNA for the CDR3 is TGTGCCAGCAGCTCCGACCGAGACCGGTATGGAAACACTGAAGCTTTCTTT. It specifies CASSSDRDRYGNTEAFF.

CDR3 sequence (DNA): TGTGCCAGCAGCTTGGTACAGGGCACAGATACGCAGTATTTT. Protein product: CASSLVQGTDTQYF. This rearrangement joins TRBV5-4 to TRBJ2-3; TRBD1 is a possible D gene (5 bases). Per germline, CDR1 SGHNT and CDR2 YYREEE (reference sequence). V was pared by 0 bases and J by 1 base, with 6 bases between. The CDR3 is 14 residues long.

This chain connects TRBV12-5 to TRBJ1-1; the D gene is possibly TRBD1 (5 bases). V was trimmed by 6 bases and J by 3 bases, leaving 11 bases between them. The CDR3 runs 13 residues. Germline loops: CDR1 LGHNT, CDR2 FRNRAP. This CDR3 is CASGSGGYTEAFF. The CDR3 DNA follows: TGTGCTAGTGGCTCCGGGGGTTACACTGAAGCTTTCTTT.

This sequence joins TRBV12-3 or TRBV12-4 and TRBJ1-5; D remains ambiguous. The CDR3 has 13 residues. Trimming removed 5 bases from V and 0 bases from J, with 5 bases in between. Here the CDR3 reads CASSMGSNQPQHF. The CDR3 bases are TGTGCCAGCAGTATGGGTAGCAATCAGCCCCAGCATTTT.

J is TRBJ1-2 and V is TRBV10-3; D is undetermined. The germline V gene has CDR1 ENHRY and CDR2 SYGVKD. Trimming cost V 8 bases and J 7 bases, with 17 bases left between them. CDR3 length equals 13 residues. The CDR3 here is CAIARVTGPGYTF. The CDR3 bases are TGTGCCATCGCGAGGGTGACCGGGCCTGGCTACACCTTC.